The 24 T cell receptor beta chains in this list originate from one sample, sequenced in a study of T cell responses to AZD1222 COVID-19 vaccine. Assay used: immunoSEQ multiplex PCR; TCRdb lists only in-frame clones, some missing. The table records about 130,000 clones, roughly 87% of them present only once. This material consisted of peripheral blood, taken 28 days after the second AZD1222 dose. Every receptor here comes from an adult who received the AZD1222 COVID-19 vaccine.

This chain links TRBV19 with TRBJ1-4, with D unclear. This CDR3 has 16 amino acids. The germline V gene encodes CDR1 LNHDA and CDR2 SQIVND (reference sequence). V was trimmed by 1 base and J by 5 bases, leaving 14 bases between them. CDR3 protein: CASSIVRTLGNEKLFF. In DNA, the CDR3 is TGTGCCAGTAGTATAGTAAGGACCCTGGGAAATGAAAAACTGTTTTTT.

This clone was seen a few times. V gene TRBV6-5 combines with J gene TRBJ1-5, with D hard to call. This CDR3 has 14 residues. Germline-derived CDR1 and CDR2 are MNHEY and SVGAGI. With 0 bases removed from V and 5 bases from J, the gap between germline ends came to 8 bases. In DNA form, the CDR3 reads TGTGCCAGCAGTTACTCCTTCCGGGATCAGCCCCAGCATTTT. Translation: CASSYSFRDQPQHF.

The chain uses TRBV11-2 and TRBJ1-1, with unresolved D. Germline CDR1 SGHAT, CDR2 FQNNGV. This CDR3 has 15 amino acids. Trimming stripped 3 bases from V and 1 base from J, with 12 bases between. As DNA, the CDR3 is TGTGCCAGCAGCTTCCTACGGGGTGAGAACACTGAAGCTTTCTTT. The encoded protein is CASSFLRGENTEAFF.

This chain joins TRBV27 and TRBJ1-1, with 8 bases matching TRBD1. The CDR3 covers 15 residues. J was trimmed by 5 bases and V by 4 bases; bases with no gene match: 9. Germline values: CDR1 MNHEY, CDR2 SMNVEV (reference sequence). As DNA, the CDR3 is TGTGCCAGCAGTTCGCGGCAGGGGGCGCATACTGAAGCTTTCTTT. Its protein is CASSSRQGAHTEAFF.

This clone came up once. This sequence joins TRBV5-1 and TRBJ1-5; D gene uncertain. Trimming shortened V by 0 bases and J by 3 bases, and 10 bases separated the two germline ends. The CDR3 runs to 15 residues. From germline, CDR1 is SGHRS and CDR2 YFSETQ. CDR3 DNA: TGCGCCAGCAGCTTGGGTACGGATTTCAATCAGCCCCAGCATTTT. Translation gives CASSLGTDFNQPQHF.

In DNA, the CDR3 is TGTGCCAGCAGTCTGTACGCCGCGGAAGGGACTGAAGCTTTCTTT. Its translation: CASSLYAAEGTEAFF. The rearrangement links TRBV6-2 or TRBV6-3 to TRBJ1-1; D gene unclear. The V end lost 5 bases, the J end lost 5 bases, and 18 bases lay between the germline ends. There are 15 residues in the CDR3. CDR1 and CDR2 from the germline V gene are MNHEY and SVGEGT.

V gene TRBV9 combines with J gene TRBJ1-1; possibly TRBD1 for D (5 bases). The germline gives CDR1 SGDLS, CDR2 YYNGEE. This CDR3 contains 14 residues. V gave up 1 base and J gave up 7 bases, with 14 bases separating them. CDR3 coding DNA: TGTGCCAGCAGCGTAAGGTCACAAGACAGTGAAGCTTTCTTT. Protein: CASSVRSQDSEAFF.

This chain joins TRBV24-1 and TRBJ1-1; no clear D gene. V was cut by 3 bases and J by 6 bases, with 10 bases left in between. This CDR3 comprises 13 residues. Looked up from germline, CDR1 is KGHDR and CDR2 is SFDVKD. This CDR3 is CATSDGGSPEAFF. DNA for the CDR3: TGTGCCACCAGTGATGGAGGGTCTCCTGAAGCTTTCTTT.

J is TRBJ2-1 and V is TRBV28; tentatively, D is TRBD1 (5 bases). V was cut by 2 bases and J by 12 bases, with 17 bases left in between. Germline V CDR1 and CDR2: MDHEN, SYDVKM. CDR3 length: 14 residues. The CDR3 is CASSLGQGSRGQFF. The DNA for the CDR3 is TGTGCCAGCAGTTTAGGGCAGGGAAGTAGGGGGCAGTTCTTC.

This chain joins TRBV5-6 and TRBJ2-7; D is uncertain. V was cut by 3 bases and J by 6 bases, with 13 bases left in between. Germline CDR1 reads SGHDT; CDR2 reads YYEEEE. The CDR3 runs 13 residues. CDR3 amino acids: CASSYDRASEQYF. The CDR3 DNA sequence: TGTGCCAGCAGCTACGACCGGGCCAGCGAGCAGTACTTC.

The chain links TRBV28 to TRBJ1-2; D is unclear. Germline lookup yields CDR1 MDHEN and CDR2 SYDVKM. The CDR3 covers 13 residues. V lost 4 bases and J 4 bases, leaving 10 bases between the germline ends. The CDR3 sequence: CASSSVLGYGYTF. CDR3 nucleotides: TGTGCCAGCAGTTCAGTGCTAGGCTATGGCTACACCTTC.

Here the CDR3 reads CASSQSVLKDTQYF. As DNA, the CDR3 is TGTGCCAGCAGCCAAAGCGTTCTAAAAGATACGCAGTATTTT. The V gene is TRBV5-4, the J gene TRBJ2-3; D is uncertain. Germline assignment: CDR1 SGHNT and CDR2 YYREEE (reference sequence). The CDR3 length is 14 residues. V lost 4 bases, J lost 5 bases, and 14 bases lay in between.

The rearrangement joins TRBV2 to TRBJ2-7; D remains unclear. V shed 10 bases and J shed 1 base, with 17 bases lying between them. The CDR3 extends over 14 amino acids. CDR1 and CDR2 from the germline V gene are SNHLY and FYNNEI. CDR3 in DNA: TGTGCCACCTTAAGCAGGTCCACATCCTACGAGCAGTACTTC. As protein: CATLSRSTSYEQYF.

V gene TRBV13 combines with J gene TRBJ1-2, with 7 bases identical to TRBD1. The V gene's germline CDR1 is PRHDT and CDR2 FYEKMQ (reference sequence). This CDR3 contains 14 residues. V shed 2 bases and J 12 bases; nucleotides not matched to a gene: 12. The DNA for the CDR3 is TGTGCCAGCAGCTTAATTTGGACAGGCGTCGGACACACCTTC. This codes for CASSLIWTGVGHTF.

The chain uses TRBV19 and TRBJ2-3; D is uncertain. The germline V gene encodes CDR1 LNHDA and CDR2 SQIVND (reference sequence). The CDR3 length is 15 residues. With 7 bases removed from V and 0 bases from J, the gap between germline ends came to 14 bases. CDR3 nucleotide sequence: TGTGCCAGTATGCCCCGAGTAGAAAGCACAGATACGCAGTATTTT. It codes for CASMPRVESTDTQYF. The full variable domain, with the rest looked up from reference TRBV19 and TRBJ2-3, is DGGITQSPKYLFRKEGQNVTLSCEQNLNHDAMYWYRQDPGQGLRLIYYSQIVNDFQKGDIAEGYSVSREKKESFPLTVTSAQKNPTAFYLCASMPRVESTDTQYFGPGTRLTVL.

V usage is TRBV15 and J usage is TRBJ2-7; 10 bases map to TRBD1. J gave up 2 bases and V 5 bases, and 3 bases lay outside the gene matches. Germline V gene data show CDR1 as LNHNV and CDR2 as YYDKDF (reference sequence). CDR3 length: 14 amino acids. CDR3 sequence reads: CATSRDRGPYEQYF. CDR3 nucleotide sequence: TGTGCCACCAGCCGGGACAGGGGACCCTACGAGCAGTACTTC.

This chain links TRBV15 with TRBJ1-5; TRBD1 matches at 7 bases. The V segment lost 1 base and the J segment 0 bases; nucleotides outside the gene matches: 9. CDR3 size: 18 residues. Germline V CDR1 and CDR2: LNHNV, YYDKDF (reference sequence). The CDR3 here is CATSRGWGQQDSNQPQHF. The CDR3 DNA follows: TGTGCCACCAGCAGAGGGTGGGGACAGCAAGATAGCAATCAGCCCCAGCATTTT.

The gene calls are TRBV12-2 and TRBJ1-3. TRBV12-2 is given as a pseudogene. This CDR3 comprises 22 residues. This CDR3 is CASRPPEFVRDRSYASGNTIYF. DNA for the CDR3: TGTGCAAGTCGCCCTCCCGAATTTGTACGGGATAGGAGCTACGCCTCTGGAAACACCATATATTTT.

This rearrangement joins TRBV28 to TRBJ1-1; D gene unclear. V dropped 5 bases and J dropped 6 bases, with 19 bases sitting between them. This CDR3 has 15 amino acids. Germline CDR1 MDHEN, CDR2 SYDVKM. The CDR3 DNA sequence: TGTGCCAGCAGTCTTTCCCGGGGAGGAAGAGCTGAAGCTTTCTTT. Amino acid sequence: CASSLSRGGRAEAFF.

The gene calls are TRBV6-1 and TRBJ2-7, with D possibly matching TRBD1 (6 bases). V lost 1 base and J 4 bases, leaving 11 bases between the germline ends. CDR1 and CDR2 from the germline V gene are MNHNS and SASEGT. This CDR3 region has 14 residues. For the CDR3, the DNA is TGTGCCAGCAGTGAAGGTGGCAGGGGATACGAGCAGTACTTC. It translates to CASSEGGRGYEQYF.

V is TRBV7-9 and J is TRBJ2-7, with 7 bases fitting TRBD1. CDR1 and CDR2 (germline): SEHNR, FQNEAQ (reference sequence). The CDR3 totals 14 residues. V lost 3 bases, J lost 2 bases, and 4 bases stayed unmatched. The CDR3 loop is CASSFAGTAYEQYF. The DNA for the CDR3 is TGTGCCAGCAGCTTTGCCGGGACAGCCTACGAGCAGTACTTC.

The chain combines TRBV6-5 with TRBJ2-7; 8 bases are shared with TRBD1. Germline-derived CDR1 and CDR2 are MNHEY and SVGAGI. V dropped 7 bases and J dropped 5; count of bases not matched to a gene: 7. The CDR3 runs 13 residues. The CDR3 nucleotides are TGTGCCAGCACCCAGGGGGCGAATCACGAGCAGTACTTC. It specifies CASTQGANHEQYF.

The J gene is TRBJ1-2, the V gene TRBV5-4, with a possible D match to TRBD1 (5 bases). CDR1 is SGHNT and CDR2 is YYREEE in the germline V gene (reference sequence). Trimming took off 0 bases at V and 8 bases at J, with 17 bases between the two ends. This CDR3 has 15 amino acids. The CDR3 region is CASSLEGAPLSGYTF. DNA of the CDR3: TGTGCCAGCAGCTTGGAAGGGGCCCCTCTAAGCGGCTACACCTTC.

This chain connects TRBV7-6 to TRBJ2-5, with D perhaps matching TRBD1 (6 bases). CDR1 and CDR2 from the germline V gene are SGHVS and FNYEAQ. Trimming pared 1 base from V and 1 base from J, leaving 10 bases between. The CDR3 runs 15 residues. The DNA for the CDR3 is TGTGCCAGCAGCTTAGGGGACACTCGCCAAGAGACCCAGTACTTC. It yields the protein CASSLGDTRQETQYF.